This TCR beta chain was found in a study of cytomegalovirus exposure and HLA in healthy donors. Findings of the study overall: It was shown in a later analysis that HLA-associated TCR beta chains were more clonally expanded than other, equally common chains.

This CDR3 comprises 13 residues. Germline CDR1 is SSHAT and CDR2 is FNYEAQ (reference sequence). 60 Vbeta and 13 Jbeta primers were used in PCR. Sequencing used immunoSEQ multiplex PCR; TCRdb keeps in-frame clones, though not all of them. The sample holds about 190,000 clones, less than 85% seen once. To note about this clone: Its antigen is unknown. A read error may produce the germline difference seen at one junction end.

V is TRBV7-7 and J is TRBJ2-1; D gene unclear. The receptor was isolated from a man in his thirties or forties in good health and CMV-seropositive. The sample consisted of PBMCs. CDR3 DNA sequence: TGTGCTAGCAGCTTACACGTAGAAACTGAGCAGTTCTTC. Translation gives CASSLHVETEQFF.